This TCR beta chain was captured by sequencing in a study of vaccination and CD4 T cells after COVID-19. Points from the study as a whole: It was observed that, in convalescent patients, a median approximately 90% of reactive clones arose only post-vaccination. Going from approximately 21 to 40, median SARS-CoV-2-reactive clonotypes did not rise significantly.

The junction had 7 bases not matched to a gene; V was cut back by 6 bases and J by 5 bases. The length of the CDR3 is 15 residues. The germline V gene has CDR1 SNHLY and CDR2 FYNNEI. The treatment here: approximately nine-day PBMC culture with coronavirus spike peptide pools or control peptides (ViraFEST assay). Cultured CD4+ T cells had their DNA profiled by the Oncomine TCR Beta short-read assay. Once CD4+ T cells had been cultured, genomic DNA was extracted from them. TCRdb re-called the PCR reads through MiXCR, storing one row per CDR3 protein. Counted here are roughly 15,000 distinct CDR3 sequences, roughly half occurring once; the ten biggest clones make up about 13%. This clonotype was counted a few times. What it binds is not known.

The receptor was isolated from a human donor who had recovered from COVID-19. J is TRBJ2-3 and V is TRBV2; 11 bases map to TRBD1. Input material: CD4+ T cells from blood, cultured in vitro. Here the CDR3 reads CASSHTGQGVDTQYF. The CDR3 coding sequence is TGTGCCAGCAGCCATACGGGACAGGGGGTAGATACGCAGTATTTT.